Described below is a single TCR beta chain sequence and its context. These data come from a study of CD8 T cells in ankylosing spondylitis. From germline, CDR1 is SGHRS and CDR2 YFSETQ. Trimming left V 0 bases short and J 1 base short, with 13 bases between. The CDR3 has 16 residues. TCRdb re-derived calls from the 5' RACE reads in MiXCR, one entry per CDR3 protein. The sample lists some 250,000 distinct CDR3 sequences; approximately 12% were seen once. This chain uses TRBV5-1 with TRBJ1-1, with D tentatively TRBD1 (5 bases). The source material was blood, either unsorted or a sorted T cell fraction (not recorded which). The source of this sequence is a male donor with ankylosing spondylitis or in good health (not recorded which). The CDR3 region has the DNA TGCGCCAGCAGCTTGGAGGGGTCCGGGACGAACACTGAAGCTTTCTTT. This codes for CASSLEGSGTNTEAFF. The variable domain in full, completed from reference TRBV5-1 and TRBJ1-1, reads KAGVTQTPRYLIKTRGQQVTLSCSPISGHRSVSWYQQTPGQGLQFLFEYFSETQRNKGNFPGRFSGRQFSNSRSEMNVSTLELGDSALYLCASSLEGSGTNTEAFFGQGTRLTVV.